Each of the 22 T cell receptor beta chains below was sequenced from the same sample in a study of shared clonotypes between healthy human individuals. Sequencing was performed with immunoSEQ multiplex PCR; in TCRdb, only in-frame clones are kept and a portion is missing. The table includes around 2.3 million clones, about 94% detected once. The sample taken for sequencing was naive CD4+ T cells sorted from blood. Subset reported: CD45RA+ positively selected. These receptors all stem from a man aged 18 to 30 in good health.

The CDR3 DNA follows: TGTGCCAGCAGTTACTCAAGGGGGACGACATATGGCTACACCTTC. Encoded protein: CASSYSRGTTYGYTF. The chain is built from TRBV6-5 and TRBJ1-2; D possibly corresponds to TRBD1 (6 bases). The CDR3 runs to 15 residues. Per germline, CDR1 MNHEY and CDR2 SVGAGI. The germline V and J ends were trimmed by 0 bases and 5 bases, with 13 bases remaining between them.

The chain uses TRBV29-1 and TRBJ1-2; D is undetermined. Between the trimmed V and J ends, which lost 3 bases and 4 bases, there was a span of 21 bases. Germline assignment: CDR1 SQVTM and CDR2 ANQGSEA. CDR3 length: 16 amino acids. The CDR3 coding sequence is TGCAGCGTTGAGGTCAGCCGATCAGGAGGGAGCTATGGCTACACCTTC. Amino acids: CSVEVSRSGGSYGYTF.

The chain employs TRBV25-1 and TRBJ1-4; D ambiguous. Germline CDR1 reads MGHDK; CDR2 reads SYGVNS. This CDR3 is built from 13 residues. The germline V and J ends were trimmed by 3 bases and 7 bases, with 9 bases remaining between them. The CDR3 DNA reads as TGTGCCAGCAGTGAGATCCGGGGTGAAAAACTGTTTTTT. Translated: CASSEIRGEKLFF.

CDR3 in DNA: TGTGCCAGCAGCTCATACCCCACACCAGGGTCCCACAATGAGCAGTTCTTC. Translating it yields CASSSYPTPGSHNEQFF. J is TRBJ2-1 and V is TRBV7-8, with D maybe TRBD1 (5 bases). The CDR3 runs to 17 residues. V was clipped by 4 bases and J by 5 bases, with 21 bases between them. Germline V gene data show CDR1 as SGHVS and CDR2 as FQNEAQ.

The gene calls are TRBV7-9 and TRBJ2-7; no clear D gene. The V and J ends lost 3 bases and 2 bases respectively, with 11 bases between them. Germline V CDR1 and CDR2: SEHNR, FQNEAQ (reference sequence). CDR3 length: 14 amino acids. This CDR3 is CASSFVTLTYEQYF. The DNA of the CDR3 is TGTGCCAGCAGCTTTGTGACACTTACCTACGAGCAGTACTTC.

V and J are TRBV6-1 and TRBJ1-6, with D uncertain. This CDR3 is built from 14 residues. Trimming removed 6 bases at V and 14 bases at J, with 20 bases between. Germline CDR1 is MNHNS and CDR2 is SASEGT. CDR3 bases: TGTGCCAGCAGCGACGCACGAGGATTGGGAGCCCTCCACTTT. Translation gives CASSDARGLGALHF.

This chain's CDR3 is CASSLGGRQDEAFF. As DNA, the CDR3 is TGTGCCAGCAGCTTAGGGGGACGTCAGGATGAAGCTTTCTTT. The rearrangement links TRBV7-2 to TRBJ1-1; possible D gene TRBD1, 5 bases. CDR3 length equals 14 residues. Germline V gene lookup returns CDR1 SGHTA and CDR2 FQGNSA. Trimming pared 1 base from V and 7 bases from J, leaving 13 bases between.

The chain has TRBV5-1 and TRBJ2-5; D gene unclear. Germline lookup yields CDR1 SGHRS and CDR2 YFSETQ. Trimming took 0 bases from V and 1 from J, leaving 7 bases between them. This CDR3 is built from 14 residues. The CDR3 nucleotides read TGCGCCAGCAGCTTGGAGGTCCTCCAAGAGACCCAGTACTTC. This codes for CASSLEVLQETQYF. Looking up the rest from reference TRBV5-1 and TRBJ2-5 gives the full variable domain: KAGVTQTPRYLIKTRGQQVTLSCSPISGHRSVSWYQQTPGQGLQFLFEYFSETQRNKGNFPGRFSGRQFSNSRSEMNVSTLELGDSALYLCASSLEVLQETQYFGPGTRLLVL.

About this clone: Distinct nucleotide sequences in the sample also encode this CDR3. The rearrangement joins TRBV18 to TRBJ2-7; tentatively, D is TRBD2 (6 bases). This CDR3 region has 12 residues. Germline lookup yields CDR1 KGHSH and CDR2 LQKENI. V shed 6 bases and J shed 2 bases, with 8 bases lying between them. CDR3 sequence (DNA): TGTGCCAGCTCGCGGGATCCCTACGAGCAGTACTTC. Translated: CASSRDPYEQYF.

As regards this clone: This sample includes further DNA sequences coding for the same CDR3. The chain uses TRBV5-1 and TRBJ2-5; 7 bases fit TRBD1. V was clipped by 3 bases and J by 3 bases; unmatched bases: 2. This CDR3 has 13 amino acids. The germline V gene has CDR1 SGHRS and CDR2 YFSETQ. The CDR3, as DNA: TGCGCCAGCAGCTACACAGGGGAAGAGACCCAGTACTTC. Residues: CASSYTGEETQYF.

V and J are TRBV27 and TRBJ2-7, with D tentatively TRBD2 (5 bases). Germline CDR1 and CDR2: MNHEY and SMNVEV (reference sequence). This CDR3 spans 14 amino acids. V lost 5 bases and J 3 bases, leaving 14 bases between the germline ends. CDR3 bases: TGTGCCAGCAGTGGATACACCGGACTCTACGAGCAGTACTTC. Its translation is CASSGYTGLYEQYF.

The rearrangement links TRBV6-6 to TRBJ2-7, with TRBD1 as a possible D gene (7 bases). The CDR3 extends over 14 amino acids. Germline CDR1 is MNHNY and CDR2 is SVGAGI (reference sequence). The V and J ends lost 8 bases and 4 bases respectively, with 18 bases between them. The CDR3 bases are TGTGCCAGCGGAAGGGGGGACAGAGTTTACGAGCAGTACTTC. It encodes CASGRGDRVYEQYF.

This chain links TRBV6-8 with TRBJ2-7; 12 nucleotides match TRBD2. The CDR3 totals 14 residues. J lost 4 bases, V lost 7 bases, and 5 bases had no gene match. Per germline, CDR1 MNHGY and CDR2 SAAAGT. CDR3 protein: CASKGTSGLYEQYF. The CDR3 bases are TGTGCCAGCAAGGGGACTAGCGGGTTATACGAGCAGTACTTC.

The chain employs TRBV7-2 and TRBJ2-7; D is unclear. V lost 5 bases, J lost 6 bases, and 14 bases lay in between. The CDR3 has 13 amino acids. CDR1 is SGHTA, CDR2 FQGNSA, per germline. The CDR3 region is CASSRGGMPEQYF. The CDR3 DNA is TGTGCCAGCAGCCGCGGCGGTATGCCCGAGCAGTACTTC.

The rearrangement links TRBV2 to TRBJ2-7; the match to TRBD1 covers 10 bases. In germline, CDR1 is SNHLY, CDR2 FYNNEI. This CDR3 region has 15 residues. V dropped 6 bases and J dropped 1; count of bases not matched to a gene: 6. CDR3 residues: CASSPGQGESYEQYF. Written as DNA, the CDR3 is TGTGCCAGCAGCCCCGGACAGGGGGAATCCTACGAGCAGTACTTC.

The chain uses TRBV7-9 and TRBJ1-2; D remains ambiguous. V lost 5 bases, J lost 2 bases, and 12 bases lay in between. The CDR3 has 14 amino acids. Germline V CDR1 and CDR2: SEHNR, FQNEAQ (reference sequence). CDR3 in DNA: TGTGCCAGCAGCACACTCGGTTCGAACTATGGCTACACCTTC. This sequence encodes CASSTLGSNYGYTF.

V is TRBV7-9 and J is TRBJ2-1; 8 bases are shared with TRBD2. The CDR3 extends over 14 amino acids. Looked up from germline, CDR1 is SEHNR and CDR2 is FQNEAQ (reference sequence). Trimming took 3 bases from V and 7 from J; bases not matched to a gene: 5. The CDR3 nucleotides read TGTGCCAGCAGCTTGTCCGGACTAGCTAATGAGCAGTTCTTC. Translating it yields CASSLSGLANEQFF.

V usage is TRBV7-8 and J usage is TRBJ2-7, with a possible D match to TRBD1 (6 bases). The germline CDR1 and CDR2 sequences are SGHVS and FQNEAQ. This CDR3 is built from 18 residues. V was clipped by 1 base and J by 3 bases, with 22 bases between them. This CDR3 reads CASSLGTGFGRTNYEQYF. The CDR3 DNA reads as TGTGCCAGCAGCTTAGGTACAGGGTTCGGGCGGACCAACTACGAGCAGTACTTC. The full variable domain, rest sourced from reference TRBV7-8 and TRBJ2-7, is GAGVSQSPRYKVAKRGQDVALRCDPISGHVSLFWYQQALGQGPEFLTYFQNEAQLDKSGLPSDRFFAERPEGSVSTLKIQRTQQEDSAVYLCASSLGTGFGRTNYEQYFGPGTRLTVT.

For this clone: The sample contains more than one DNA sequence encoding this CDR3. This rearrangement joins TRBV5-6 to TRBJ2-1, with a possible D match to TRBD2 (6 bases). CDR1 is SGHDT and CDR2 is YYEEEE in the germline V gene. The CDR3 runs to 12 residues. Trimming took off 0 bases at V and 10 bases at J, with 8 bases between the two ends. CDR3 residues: CASSLVSGEQFF. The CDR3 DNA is TGTGCCAGCAGCTTGGTGAGCGGGGAGCAGTTCTTC.

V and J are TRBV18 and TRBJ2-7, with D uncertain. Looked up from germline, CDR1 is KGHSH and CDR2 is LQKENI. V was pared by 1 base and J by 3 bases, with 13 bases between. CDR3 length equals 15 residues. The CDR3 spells CASSPLDAAFYEQYF. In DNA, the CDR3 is TGTGCCAGCTCACCACTTGATGCGGCTTTCTACGAGCAGTACTTC.

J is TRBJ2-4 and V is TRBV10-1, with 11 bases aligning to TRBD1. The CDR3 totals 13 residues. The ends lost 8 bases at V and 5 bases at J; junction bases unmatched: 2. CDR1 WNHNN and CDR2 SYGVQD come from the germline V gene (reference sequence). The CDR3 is CASRGQGENIQYF. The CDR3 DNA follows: TGCGCCAGCCGGGGACAGGGGGAAAACATTCAGTACTTC.

The CDR3 coding sequence is TGCGCCAGCAGCCGTCCCGGGACAGGGTCCTACGAGCAGTACTTC. This translates into CASSRPGTGSYEQYF. The gene calls are TRBV5-1 and TRBJ2-7; 9 bases are shared with TRBD1. J gave up 1 base and V 4 bases, and 6 bases lay outside the gene matches. Looked up from germline, CDR1 is SGHRS and CDR2 is YFSETQ. This CDR3 has 15 amino acids.